These 31 T cell receptor beta chains came from one sample sequenced in a study of blood T cell repertoires in COVID-19. This table comes from immunoSEQ multiplex PCR, and its TCRdb copy is limited to in-frame clones, with some not included. The sample includes about 270,000 clones, around nine tenths seen only once; the top ten take about 2%. The sequenced sample was PBMCs or T cells enriched from blood (not recorded which). Receptors originate from a woman aged 55-75 years who had recovered from COVID-19.

The CDR3 DNA follows: TGCGCCAGCAGCCTGATTGGACAAGGGCGGTACAATGAGCAGTTCTTC. Protein product: CASSLIGQGRYNEQFF. V usage is TRBV4-1 and J usage is TRBJ2-1, with TRBD1 as a possible D gene (5 bases). V lost 4 bases, J lost 4 bases, and 17 bases lay in between. Germline CDR1 MGHRA, CDR2 YSYEKL. The CDR3 runs 16 residues.

V and J are TRBV18 and TRBJ2-7; D remains ambiguous. This CDR3 region has 13 residues. The V gene lost 6 bases and the J gene lost 5 bases, with 14 bases spanning the gap. CDR1 KGHSH and CDR2 LQKENI come from the germline V gene. The CDR3 DNA follows: TGTGCCAGCTCCCAATCCCTGGGCGACGAGCAGTACTTC. Residues: CASSQSLGDEQYF.

V and J are TRBV3-1 (or the pseudogene TRBV3-2) and TRBJ2-2; a possible D gene is TRBD1 (6 bases). V was shortened by 4 bases and J by 6 bases, with 18 bases between the two germline ends. CDR3 length: 16 residues. The V gene's germline CDR1 is LGHDT and CDR2 YNNKEL (reference sequence). The CDR3 bases are TGTGCCAGCAGCCGAAAGTCACAGGGATCGGCCGGGGAGCTGTTTTTT. This encodes CASSRKSQGSAGELFF.

This chain connects TRBV5-1 to TRBJ1-2, with 7 bases that match TRBD1. This CDR3 has 14 amino acids. Germline V gene sequence: CDR1 SGHRS, CDR2 YFSETQ. The ends lost 0 bases at V and 6 bases at J; junction bases unmatched: 5. The CDR3 DNA follows: TGCGCCAGCAGCTTGGAGGACAGGATTGATGGCTACACCTTC. Translated: CASSLEDRIDGYTF. Variable domain in full (rest from reference TRBV5-1 and TRBJ1-2): KAGVTQTPRYLIKTRGQQVTLSCSPISGHRSVSWYQQTPGQGLQFLFEYFSETQRNKGNFPGRFSGRQFSNSRSEMNVSTLELGDSALYLCASSLEDRIDGYTFGSGTRLTVV.

The V call is TRBV5-1, the J call TRBJ1-5; 9 positions match TRBD1. CDR1 SGHRS and CDR2 YFSETQ come from the germline V gene. There are 14 residues in the CDR3. The trim removed 3 bases at V and 6 bases at J, leaving 4 bases unmatched. CDR3 residues: CASSSTGGTQPQHF. CDR3 DNA sequence: TGCGCCAGCAGCTCGACAGGGGGGACTCAGCCCCAGCATTTT.

The CDR3 coding sequence is TGTGCCAGCAGCTTAGCGGGAGGGTACGAGCAGTACTTC. It is translated as CASSLAGGYEQYF. The genes are TRBV7-3 and TRBJ2-7; TRBD2 agrees at 9 bases. The length of the CDR3 is 13 residues. The V segment lost 2 bases and the J segment 4 bases; nucleotides outside the gene matches: 0. Germline loops: CDR1 SGHTA, CDR2 FQGTGA.

The chain uses TRBV6-5 and TRBJ1-3, with TRBD1 identical over 12 bases. This CDR3 is 15 amino acids long. V shed 6 bases and J 2 bases; nucleotides not matched to a gene: 2. Germline V gene data show CDR1 as MNHEY and CDR2 as SVGAGI. The CDR3 sequence: CASSRDRGPGNTIYF. The CDR3 DNA is TGTGCCAGCAGCCGGGACAGGGGGCCTGGAAACACCATATATTTT.

This clone came up once. The CDR3 nucleotides are TGTGCCATCAGGCCCACTGCGATCGCTAGCGGGAACAATGAGCAGTTCTTC. It is translated as CAIRPTAIASGNNEQFF. The J gene is TRBJ2-1, the V gene TRBV10-3; 9 bases are a match to TRBD2. Germline lookup yields CDR1 ENHRY and CDR2 SYGVKD. The CDR3 is 17 amino acids. V was clipped by 6 bases and J by 5 bases; unmatched bases: 14.

The V and J genes are TRBV11-2 and TRBJ2-7; 9 positions match TRBD1. The CDR3 runs to 15 residues. CDR1 and CDR2 from the germline V gene are SGHAT and FQNNGV. The trim removed 5 bases at V and 0 bases at J, leaving 5 bases unmatched. CDR3 sequence reads: CASSQGTGSSYEQYF. The DNA for the CDR3 is TGTGCCAGCAGCCAAGGGACAGGGAGCTCCTACGAGCAGTACTTC. The full variable domain, with the rest looked up from reference TRBV11-2 and TRBJ2-7, is EAGVAQSPRYKIIEKRQSVAFWCNPISGHATLYWYQQILGQGPKLLIQFQNNGVVDDSQLPKDRFSAERLKGVDSTLKIQPAKLEDSAVYLCASSQGTGSSYEQYFGPGTRLTVT.

This clone was detected only once. The chain recombines TRBV19 with TRBJ1-3, with D uncertain. This CDR3 spans 13 amino acids. The V end was cut by 11 bases, the J end by 0 bases, with 11 bases between. Germline assignment: CDR1 LNHDA and CDR2 SQIVND (reference sequence). This chain's CDR3 is CASTTFSGNTIYF. DNA for the CDR3: TGTGCCTCGACGACTTTCTCTGGAAACACCATATATTTT. Together with reference TRBV19 and TRBJ1-3, the CDR3 gives the full variable domain: DGGITQSPKYLFRKEGQNVTLSCEQNLNHDAMYWYRQDPGQGLRLIYYSQIVNDFQKGDIAEGYSVSREKKESFPLTVTSAQKNPTAFYLCASTTFSGNTIYFGEGSWLTVV.

The genes are TRBV6-1 and TRBJ2-7; TRBD1 matches at 7 bases. The V gene's germline CDR1 is MNHNS and CDR2 SASEGT. The CDR3 sequence is 13 residues long. With 2 bases clipped from V and 5 bases from J, the junction kept 3 bases outside the gene matches. The CDR3 is CASSERGPHEQYF. Written as DNA, the CDR3 is TGTGCCAGCAGTGAAAGGGGGCCCCACGAGCAGTACTTC.

This clone occurred a few times. The chain couples TRBV28 to TRBJ1-5, with a tentative D call TRBD1 (5 bases). This CDR3 contains 19 residues. Germline V lookup: CDR1 MDHEN, CDR2 SYDVKM. The V and J ends lost 4 bases and 0 bases respectively, with 22 bases between them. The CDR3 nucleotides are TGTGCCAGCAGTTCTGCGACGGTCCAGGGCCTATATAGCAATCAGCCCCAGCATTTT. This encodes CASSSATVQGLYSNQPQHF. The complete variable domain, with remaining parts taken from reference TRBV28 and TRBJ1-5, reads DVKVTQSSRYLVKRTGEKVFLECVQDMDHENMFWYRQDPGLGLRLIYFSYDVKMKEKGDIPEGYSVSREKKERFSLILESASTNQTSMYLCASSSATVQGLYSNQPQHFGDGTRLSIL.

This clone was seen once. The rearrangement uses TRBV29-1 and TRBJ2-7; TRBD2 aligns across 12 bases. V trimming: 7 bases; J trimming: 5 bases; junction bases outside the gene matches: 12. CDR3 length equals 15 residues. CDR1 and CDR2 (germline): SQVTM, ANQGSEA. In DNA form, the CDR3 reads TGCAGCGCCACCCTAGCGGGGGGGCTTCGGAACGAGCAGTACTTC. As protein: CSATLAGGLRNEQYF.

The chain recombines TRBV6-5 with TRBJ1-5; 7 nucleotides agree with TRBD1. Unmatched junction bases numbered 6, after V lost 6 bases and J lost 4 bases. The CDR3 has 14 amino acids. The germline CDR1 and CDR2 sequences are MNHEY and SVGAGI. The DNA for the CDR3 is TGTGCCAGCAGGGGGGGACAGCTAAATCAGCCCCAGCATTTT. Translating gives CASRGGQLNQPQHF.

The CDR3, as DNA: TGTGCCAGCAGCACTAGTGGCACGGTCTATGGCTACACCTTC. Its translation: CASSTSGTVYGYTF. V gene TRBV7-9 combines with J gene TRBJ1-2; unclear D gene. The CDR3 has 14 amino acids. In germline, CDR1 is SEHNR, CDR2 FQNEAQ (reference sequence). V was cut by 5 bases and J by 4 bases, with 14 bases left in between.

The rearrangement joins TRBV5-6 to TRBJ1-6; no clear D. Germline assignment: CDR1 SGHDT and CDR2 YYEEEE. Between the trimmed V and J ends, which lost 4 bases and 5 bases, there was a span of 22 bases. There are 18 residues in the CDR3. In DNA form, the CDR3 reads TGTGCCAGCAGCCCTACTATAGCTCCATACACGGATAATTCACCCCTCCACTTT. Residues: CASSPTIAPYTDNSPLHF.

This chain connects TRBV28 to TRBJ2-6, with 10 bases lining up with TRBD2. With V trimmed by 6 bases and J by 2 bases, 4 bases remained unmatched. This CDR3 comprises 16 residues. Germline V lookup: CDR1 MDHEN, CDR2 SYDVKM. CDR3 coding DNA: TGTGCCAGCAGATCTAGCGGGAGAACTGGGGCCAACGTCCTGACTTTC. It yields the protein CASRSSGRTGANVLTF.

This clone is a singleton in its sample. The rearrangement uses TRBV11-3 and TRBJ2-1, with D possibly matching TRBD2 (6 bases). The V end lost 4 bases, the J end lost 2 bases, and 18 bases lay between the germline ends. This CDR3 has 17 amino acids. In germline, CDR1 is SGHNT, CDR2 YENEEA. The CDR3 nucleotides read TGTGCCAGCAGCTCCGATGTGGGGGGAACAACCTACAATGAGCAGTTCTTC. This gives the protein CASSSDVGGTTYNEQFF.

V is TRBV2 and J is TRBJ1-3; D not resolved. This CDR3 region has 12 residues. The V and J ends lost 5 bases and 14 bases respectively, with 16 bases between them. Germline lookup yields CDR1 SNHLY and CDR2 FYNNEI. The CDR3 sequence: CASSSSSTTLYF. The CDR3 coding sequence is TGTGCCAGCAGTTCCAGCTCGACAACCTTATATTTT.

This clone was observed a few times. The V call is TRBV19, the J call TRBJ1-4; 10 bases line up with TRBD1. This CDR3 contains 14 residues. With 3 bases clipped from V and 8 bases from J, the junction kept 3 bases outside the gene matches. Per the germline V gene, CDR1 is LNHDA and CDR2 is SQIVND (reference sequence). The CDR3 loop reads CASSIDRGREKLFF. CDR3 coding DNA: TGTGCCAGTAGTATTGACAGGGGGCGAGAAAAACTGTTTTTT.

This clone has only one observation. The chain links TRBV7-9 to TRBJ2-2; 7 bases fit TRBD2. This CDR3 spans 15 amino acids. CDR1 is SEHNR and CDR2 is FQNEAQ in the germline V gene (reference sequence). With 10 bases clipped from V and 5 bases from J, the junction kept 13 bases outside the gene matches. CDR3 region: CATQGTTSWTGELFF. CDR3 DNA sequence: TGTGCCACCCAAGGGACTACTTCTTGGACCGGGGAGCTGTTTTTT.

The table lists this clone with a count of one. J is TRBJ1-6 and V is TRBV11-2; TRBD1 agrees at 7 bases. The junction had 3 bases not matched to a gene; V was cut back by 0 bases and J by 7 bases. This CDR3 comprises 15 residues. Per germline, CDR1 SGHAT and CDR2 FQNNGV. For the CDR3, the DNA is TGTGCCAGCAGCTTAGAACCACAGGGGAATTCACCCCTCCACTTT. Translation gives CASSLEPQGNSPLHF.

The V and J genes are TRBV28 and TRBJ1-2; D not certain. Germline V lookup: CDR1 MDHEN, CDR2 SYDVKM. V lost 6 bases to trimming and J lost 4 bases, with 12 bases between them. The CDR3 length is 13 residues. CDR3 DNA: TGTGCCAGCAGCGAATTGGCAGGCTATGGCTACACCTTC. It specifies CASSELAGYGYTF.

V usage is TRBV15 and J usage is TRBJ2-5; D is perhaps TRBD1 (5 bases). This CDR3 has 15 residues. Germline CDR1 reads LNHNV; CDR2 reads YYDKDF (reference sequence). The germline V and J ends were trimmed by 1 base and 5 bases, with 14 bases remaining between them. The CDR3 here is CATSRVSGPEETQYF. For the CDR3, the DNA is TGTGCCACCAGCAGAGTCTCAGGGCCCGAGGAGACCCAGTACTTC.

The chain carries TRBV28 and TRBJ2-7; no reliable D call. This CDR3 is 9 amino acids long. The V gene's germline CDR1 is MDHEN and CDR2 SYDVKM. Trimming shortened V by 6 bases and J by 5 bases, and 2 bases separated the two germline ends. In DNA, the CDR3 is TGTGCCAGCAGCGACGAGCAGTACTTC. Its translation is CASSDEQYF. Complete variable domain (other parts from reference TRBV28 and TRBJ2-7): DVKVTQSSRYLVKRTGEKVFLECVQDMDHENMFWYRQDPGLGLRLIYFSYDVKMKEKGDIPEGYSVSREKKERFSLILESASTNQTSMYLCASSDEQYFGPGTRLTVT.

The gene calls are TRBV5-1 and TRBJ2-3; 7 nucleotides line up with TRBD1. Trimming cost V 4 bases and J 4 bases; bases outside gene matches: 6. Germline CDR1 and CDR2: SGHRS and YFSETQ. The CDR3 is 14 residues long. CDR3 coding DNA: TGCGCCAGCAGCGCACGACAGGGTTCAGATACGCAGTATTTT. It is translated as CASSARQGSDTQYF.

This clone was picked up one time. The chain carries TRBV18 and TRBJ1-1, with D possibly TRBD1 on 6 matching bases. V dropped 4 bases and J dropped 0 bases, with 12 bases sitting between them. The CDR3 has 15 amino acids. Germline-derived CDR1 and CDR2 are KGHSH and LQKENI. As DNA, the CDR3 is TGTGCCAGCTCACTGTCCGGGACATTGAACACTGAAGCTTTCTTT. This codes for CASSLSGTLNTEAFF.

For this clone: Other DNA sequences in this specimen translate into the identical CDR3. This chain uses TRBV3-1 (or the pseudogene TRBV3-2) with TRBJ2-2, with D uncertain. This CDR3 region has 13 residues. V was clipped by 4 bases and J by 2 bases, with 5 bases between them. The germline gives CDR1 LGHDT, CDR2 YNNKEL (reference sequence). CDR3: CASSPLNTGELFF. The CDR3 nucleotides read TGTGCCAGCAGCCCCCTTAACACCGGGGAGCTGTTTTTT.

This chain uses TRBV3-1 (or the pseudogene TRBV3-2) with TRBJ1-5, with D hard to call. Germline V gene data show CDR1 as LGHDT and CDR2 as YNNKEL (reference sequence). The CDR3 spans 16 residues. The ends were cut back, 4 bases at V and 0 bases at J, with 13 bases in the middle. The CDR3 DNA sequence: TGTGCCAGCAGCCCAACGGAAAGAGGTAGCAATCAGCCCCAGCATTTT. Encoded protein: CASSPTERGSNQPQHF.

The rearrangement joins TRBV25-1 to TRBJ2-7, with D hard to call. This CDR3 has 13 amino acids. In germline, CDR1 is MGHDK, CDR2 SYGVNS. V lost 4 bases and J 0 bases, leaving 7 bases between the germline ends. In DNA form, the CDR3 reads TGTGCCAGCAGTGCTCCCTTCTCCTACGAGCAGTACTTC. It translates to CASSAPFSYEQYF.

CDR3 protein: CASSPVEDIRGYTF. The CDR3 DNA sequence: TGTGCCAGCAGCCCCGTCGAGGACATTCGTGGCTACACCTTC. J is TRBJ1-2 and V is TRBV28; perhaps TRBD1 as D (5 bases). This CDR3 is built from 14 residues. Germline V CDR1 and CDR2: MDHEN, SYDVKM. V was trimmed by 6 bases and J by 7 bases, leaving 18 bases between them.